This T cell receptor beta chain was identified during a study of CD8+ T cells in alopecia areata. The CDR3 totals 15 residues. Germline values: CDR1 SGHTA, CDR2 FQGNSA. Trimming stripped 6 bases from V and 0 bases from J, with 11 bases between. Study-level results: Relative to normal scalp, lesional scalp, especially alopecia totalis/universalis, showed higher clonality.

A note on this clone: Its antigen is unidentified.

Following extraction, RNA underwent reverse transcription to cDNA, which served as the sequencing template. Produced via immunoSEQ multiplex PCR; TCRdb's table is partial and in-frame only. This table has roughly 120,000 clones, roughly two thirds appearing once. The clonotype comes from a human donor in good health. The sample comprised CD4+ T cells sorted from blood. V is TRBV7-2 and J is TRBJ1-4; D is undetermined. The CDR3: CASSRDGATNEKLFF. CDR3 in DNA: TGTGCCAGCAGTCGAGACGGTGCAACTAATGAAAAACTGTTTTTT.